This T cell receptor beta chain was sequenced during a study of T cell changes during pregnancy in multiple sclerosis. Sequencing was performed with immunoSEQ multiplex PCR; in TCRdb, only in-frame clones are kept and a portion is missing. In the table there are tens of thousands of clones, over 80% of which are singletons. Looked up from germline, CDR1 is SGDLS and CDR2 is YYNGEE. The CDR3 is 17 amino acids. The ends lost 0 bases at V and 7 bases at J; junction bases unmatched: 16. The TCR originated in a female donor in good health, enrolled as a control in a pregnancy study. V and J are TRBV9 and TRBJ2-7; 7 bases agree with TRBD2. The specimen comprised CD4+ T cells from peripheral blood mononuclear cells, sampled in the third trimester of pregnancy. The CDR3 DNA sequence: TGTGCCAGCAGCGTAGCACCCCGAGGCCTAGCGGCAGGGGAGCAGTACTTC. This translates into CASSVAPRGLAAGEQYF.